This T cell receptor beta chain was sequenced in a study of vaccination and CD4 T cells after COVID-19. Study-level background: Two of the convalescents were Hispanic, and the group consisted of six males and four females.

Described treatment: approximately 9-day PBMC culture with coronavirus spike peptide pools or control peptides (ViraFEST assay). A remark on this clonotype: No antigen is known for it. The junction and the germline gene differ at one end; a read error may be behind it.

Per germline, CDR1 MDHEN and CDR2 SYDVKM. The CDR3 length is 16 residues. The Oncomine TCR Beta short-read assay sequenced DNA from cultured CD4+ T cells. TCRdb ran MiXCR on the PCR reads and lists one entry per CDR3 protein. The table shows roughly 20,000 distinct CDR3 sequences, with about 45% occurring only once. The sequence was collected from a human donor who had recovered from COVID-19. This chain uses TRBV28 with TRBJ1-5; D might be TRBD1 (5 bases). The sample consisted of CD4+ T cells from blood, cultured in vitro, taken after SARS-CoV-2 vaccination. The CDR3 here is CASGLGVAYSNQPQHF. The CDR3 region has the DNA TGTGCCAGCGGTTTAGGGGTGGCTTATAGCAATCAGCCCCAGCATTTT.